This TCR beta chain was found in a study of cytomegalovirus exposure and HLA in healthy donors. Study-level results: It was taken for granted in presence/absence analyses that sequencing depth across donors was roughly uniform. High sensitivity and specificity were reportedly achieved when the classifier diagnosed cytomegalovirus status.

All the people who gave samples were healthy bone marrow donors. In the PCR, 60 Vbeta and 13 Jbeta primers were used. The assay was immunoSEQ multiplex PCR, and TCRdb's table has in-frame clones only and misses some. Of about 35,000 clones listed, 80% are singletons. This clone was observed a single time. Its antigen is not identified. The V gene's germline CDR1 is SNHLY and CDR2 FYNNEI. The CDR3 length is 15 residues. Between the trimmed V and J ends, which lost 4 bases and 3 bases, there was a span of 16 bases. Sequenced: PBMCs. V and J are TRBV2 and TRBJ2-7, with D possibly TRBD2 on 7 matching bases. The sequence was collected from a male donor in good health and CMV-seronegative. The CDR3 coding sequence is TGTGCCAGCAGTGGGGGGACTACAGGGAGCTACGAGCAGTACTTC. Translating it yields CASSGGTTGSYEQYF.